This T cell receptor (beta chain) was sequenced for a study of blood T cell repertoires in COVID-19. Overall study: Donors in the United States, Italy and Spain gave samples during acute or convalescent COVID-19. Sources were T cells, B-cell-depleted T cells, or PBMCs; the material itself was cDNA or gDNA.

There are 13 residues in the CDR3. Looked up from germline, CDR1 is SQVTM and CDR2 is ANQGSEA. V shed 5 bases and J shed 1 base, with 12 bases lying between them. Repertoires were generated with immunoSEQ multiplex PCR, while TCRdb's copy carries only in-frame clones and drops some. The sample consists of over 60,000 clones, over 80% of them appearing once. The specimen sequenced was peripheral blood. V is TRBV29-1 and J is TRBJ2-7; D possibly corresponds to TRBD1 (5 bases). This clonotype originated in a human donor in a cohort sampled during active COVID-19. The CDR3 here is CSVTGFGSYEQYF. CDR3 nucleotides: TGCAGCGTTACAGGATTCGGTTCCTACGAGCAGTACTTC.